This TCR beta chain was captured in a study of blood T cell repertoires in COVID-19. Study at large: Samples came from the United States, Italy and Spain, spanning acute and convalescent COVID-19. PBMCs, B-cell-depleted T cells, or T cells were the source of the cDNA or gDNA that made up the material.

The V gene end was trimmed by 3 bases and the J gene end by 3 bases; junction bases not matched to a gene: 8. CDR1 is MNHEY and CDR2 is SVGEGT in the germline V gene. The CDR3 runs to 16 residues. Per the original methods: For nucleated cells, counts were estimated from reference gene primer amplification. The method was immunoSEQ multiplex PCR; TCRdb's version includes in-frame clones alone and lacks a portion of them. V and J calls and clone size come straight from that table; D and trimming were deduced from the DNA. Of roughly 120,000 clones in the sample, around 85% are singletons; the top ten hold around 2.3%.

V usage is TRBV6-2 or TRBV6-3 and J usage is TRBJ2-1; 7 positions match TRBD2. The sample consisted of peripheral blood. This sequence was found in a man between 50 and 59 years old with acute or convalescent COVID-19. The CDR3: CASSYSLAEIYNEQFF. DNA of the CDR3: TGTGCCAGCAGTTATAGTCTAGCGGAGATCTACAATGAGCAGTTCTTC.